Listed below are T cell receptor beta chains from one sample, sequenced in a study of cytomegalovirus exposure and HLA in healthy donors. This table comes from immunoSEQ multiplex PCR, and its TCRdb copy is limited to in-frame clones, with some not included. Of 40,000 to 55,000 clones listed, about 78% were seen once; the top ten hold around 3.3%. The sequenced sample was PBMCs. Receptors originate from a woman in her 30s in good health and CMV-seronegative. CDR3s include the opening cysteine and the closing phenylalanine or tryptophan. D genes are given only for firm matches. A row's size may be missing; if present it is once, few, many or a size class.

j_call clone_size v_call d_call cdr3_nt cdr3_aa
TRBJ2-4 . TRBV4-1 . TGCGCCAGCAGCCAGTCGAAAGCGGAAGTAGCCAAAAACATTCAGTACTTC CASSQSKAEVAKNIQYF
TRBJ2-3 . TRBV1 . TGCACCAGCAGCCTTCCCCGGGACACTGGGGCAGATACGCAGTATTTT CTSSLPRDTGADTQYF
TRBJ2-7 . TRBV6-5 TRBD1 TGTGCCAGCAGAAGGGACAGAAAAGTCTACGAGCAGTACTTC CASRRDRKVYEQYF
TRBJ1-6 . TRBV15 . TGTGCCACCAGCAGTGCGCGCGAAAGATCACCCCTCCACTTT CATSSARERSPLHF
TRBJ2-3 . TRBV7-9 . TGTGCCAGCAGCACGAAGCGGCTCGATACGCAGTATTTT CASSTKRLDTQYF
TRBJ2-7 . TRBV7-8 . TGTGCCAGCAGCCCGACAGGCTACGAGCAGTACTTC CASSPTGYEQYF
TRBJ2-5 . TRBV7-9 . TGTGCCAGCAGCTTCCCCGGGAGCCAAGAGACCCAGTACTTC CASSFPGSQETQYF
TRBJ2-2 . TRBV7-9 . TGTGCCAGCAGCTTAGACGGGGGTGTTACCGGGGAGCTGTTTTTT CASSLDGGVTGELFF
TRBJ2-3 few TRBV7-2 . TGTGCCAGCAGCTTAGTAAATGGGGGCCCAGATACGCAGTATTTT CASSLVNGGPDTQYF
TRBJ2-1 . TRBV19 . TGTGCCAGTAGTACGGGGACTTTATACAATGAGCAGTTCTTC CASSTGTLYNEQFF
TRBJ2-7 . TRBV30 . TGTGCCTGGAGTCAGGTAGGCTACGAGCAGTACTTC CAWSQVGYEQYF
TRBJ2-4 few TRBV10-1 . TGCGCCAGCAGTGAGTCGACTCCGGGGATTCAGTACTTC CASSESTPGIQYF
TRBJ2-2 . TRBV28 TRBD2 TGTGCCAGCAGTTTAGAGACTAGCGGGGGGGATGAGGAGCTGTTTTTT CASSLETSGGDEELFF
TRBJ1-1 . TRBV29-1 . TGCAGCGTTGCCCTGGTCGGGGAAGAAGCTTTCTTT CSVALVGEEAFF
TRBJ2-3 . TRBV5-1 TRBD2 TGCGCCAGCAGCCAGGGACTAGCGGGAACCACAGATACGCAGTATTTT CASSQGLAGTTDTQYF